The 27 T cell receptor beta chains below all came from one sample that was sequenced in a study of blood T cell repertoires in COVID-19. Using immunoSEQ multiplex PCR, the repertoire was profiled, and TCRdb retains in-frame clones only, with some absent. The profile shows approximately 100,000 clones, about four fifths of them singletons. The sequenced sample was peripheral blood. The receptors shown here come from a human donor in a cohort sampled during active COVID-19.

The CDR3 sequence is CASSLQIGGLYGYTF. The DNA for the CDR3 is TGCGCCAGCAGCTTACAGATAGGGGGTCTTTATGGCTACACCTTC. The rearrangement uses TRBV5-1 and TRBJ1-2; TRBD1 is a possible D gene (6 bases). Between the trimmed V and J ends, which lost 2 bases and 5 bases, there was a span of 16 bases. Looked up from germline, CDR1 is SGHRS and CDR2 is YFSETQ. The CDR3 runs to 15 residues. Drawing the rest from reference TRBV5-1 and TRBJ1-2, the complete variable domain is KAGVTQTPRYLIKTRGQQVTLSCSPISGHRSVSWYQQTPGQGLQFLFEYFSETQRNKGNFPGRFSGRQFSNSRSEMNVSTLELGDSALYLCASSLQIGGLYGYTFGSGTRLTVV.

This clone has a single count. The J gene is TRBJ2-5, the V gene TRBV11-2; TRBD1 might be the D (6 bases). Germline CDR1 reads SGHAT; CDR2 reads FQNNGV. The CDR3 loop spans 14 amino acids. Deletions cut 1 base from V and 1 base from J, with 7 bases between. The CDR3 bases are TGTGCCAGCAGCTTAGGGGGGCGCCAAGAGACCCAGTACTTC. Translation gives CASSLGGRQETQYF.

This chain links TRBV2 with TRBJ2-7; D perhaps matches TRBD2 (6 bases). The CDR3 has 13 amino acids. Trimming stripped 7 bases from V and 6 bases from J, with 16 bases between. Germline CDR1 is SNHLY and CDR2 is FYNNEI. CDR3 sequence reads: CASTIREVSEQYF. In DNA form, the CDR3 reads TGTGCCAGCACTATTAGGGAGGTATCCGAGCAGTACTTC.

This clone was seen only once. The V and J genes are TRBV23-1 and TRBJ2-5, with D possibly TRBD1 on 6 matching bases. TRBV23-1 is treated as an ORF (open reading frame) with a function not yet certain. The CDR3 is made up of 15 amino acids. Between the trimmed V and J ends, which lost 2 bases and 4 bases, there was a span of 14 bases. The CDR3 spells CASSQHRPTGETQYF. The CDR3 bases are TGCGCCAGCAGTCAACATCGCCCGACAGGAGAGACCCAGTACTTC.

The V and J genes are TRBV11-2 and TRBJ1-4, with a possible D match to TRBD1 (5 bases). The CDR3 length is 15 residues. With 1 base removed from V and 8 bases from J, the gap between germline ends came to 14 bases. Germline V gives CDR1 SGHAT, CDR2 FQNNGV. The DNA for the CDR3 is TGTGCCAGCAGCTTAGTCGGGCAGGGTAACGAAAAACTGTTTTTT. Protein sequence: CASSLVGQGNEKLFF.

V and J are TRBV12-3 or TRBV12-4 and TRBJ2-1; maybe TRBD2 (5 bases). The CDR3 has 12 residues. The V end lost 2 bases, the J end lost 7 bases, and 6 bases lay between the germline ends. Here the CDR3 reads CASSLRGNEQFF. The CDR3 DNA sequence: TGTGCCAGCAGTTTAAGAGGGAATGAGCAGTTCTTC.

The V gene is TRBV6-1, the J gene TRBJ1-3; no firm D call. The CDR3 extends over 14 amino acids. From germline, CDR1 is MNHNS and CDR2 SASEGT. V lost 0 bases and J lost 4, with 7 bases in between. The DNA of the CDR3 is TGTGCCAGCAGTGAAGCGGGGAGAGGAAACACCATATATTTT. It yields the protein CASSEAGRGNTIYF.

V gene TRBV6-5 combines with J gene TRBJ1-2, with unresolved D. Germline V CDR1 and CDR2: MNHEY, SVGAGI. This CDR3 contains 13 residues. Trimming removed 0 bases from V and 10 bases from J, with 12 bases in between. This chain's CDR3 is CASSYSVLLDYTF. CDR3 sequence (DNA): TGTGCCAGCAGTTACTCTGTCTTACTCGACTACACCTTC.

V gene TRBV5-1 combines with J gene TRBJ1-1, with 7 bases lining up with TRBD1. V lost 4 bases to trimming and J lost 0 bases; unmatched junction nucleotides: 6. Germline loops: CDR1 SGHRS, CDR2 YFSETQ. This CDR3 comprises 15 residues. The CDR3 nucleotides read TGCGCCAGCAGCGGGGAGACAGGGATGAACACTGAAGCTTTCTTT. Amino acids: CASSGETGMNTEAFF.

This chain uses TRBV6-2 or TRBV6-3 with TRBJ1-5; no definite D call. V lost 6 bases, J lost 5 bases, and 11 bases lay in between. CDR1 and CDR2 (germline): MNHEY, SVGEGT. This CDR3 is 13 amino acids long. CDR3 nucleotide sequence: TGTGCCAGCAGCAGAAATACAGATCAGCCCCAGCATTTT. The encoded protein is CASSRNTDQPQHF.

V usage is TRBV7-2 and J usage is TRBJ2-5, with D perhaps matching TRBD1 (6 bases). The CDR3 length is 14 residues. V gave up 5 bases and J gave up 7 bases, with 17 bases separating them. Germline values: CDR1 SGHTA, CDR2 FQGNSA. CDR3 sequence: CASSDAQGIGTQYF. The CDR3 region has the DNA TGTGCCAGCAGCGACGCACAGGGCATAGGGACCCAGTACTTC.

This clone was seen more than once but under ten times. The rearrangement links TRBV7-2 to TRBJ1-1, with TRBD1 matching over 8 bases. V shed 2 bases, J shed 3 bases, and the junction held 8 bases outside the gene matches. Per germline, CDR1 SGHTA and CDR2 FQGNSA. The CDR3 spans 16 residues. The CDR3 DNA reads as TGTGCCAGCAGCTTATACGGCAGGGGGCTTCACACTGAAGCTTTCTTT. Its protein product is CASSLYGRGLHTEAFF.

J is TRBJ1-1 and V is TRBV7-3; no clear D. CDR1 is SGHTA and CDR2 is FQGTGA in the germline V gene. V was clipped by 3 bases and J by 1 base, with 6 bases between them. This CDR3 is 13 amino acids long. The CDR3: CASSFGKNTEAFF. CDR3 nucleotides: TGTGCCAGCAGCTTTGGCAAGAACACTGAAGCTTTCTTT.

This clone was found a few times. The rearrangement joins TRBV28 to TRBJ1-1; 8 bases match TRBD1. The germline V gene encodes CDR1 MDHEN and CDR2 SYDVKM. The CDR3 has 14 residues. The V segment lost 5 bases and the J segment 5 bases; nucleotides outside the gene matches: 7. CDR3 loop: CASSPTGTGTEAFF. The CDR3 DNA reads as TGTGCCAGCAGTCCGACCGGGACAGGTACTGAAGCTTTCTTT.

The chain couples TRBV7-2 to TRBJ2-3; 8 bases fit TRBD2. CDR3 length equals 16 residues. Germline lookup yields CDR1 SGHTA and CDR2 FQGNSA. V lost 3 bases to trimming and J lost 2 bases; unmatched junction nucleotides: 7. The CDR3 loop is CASSFPIAGTTDTQYF. DNA for the CDR3: TGTGCCAGCAGCTTTCCAATAGCGGGGACCACAGATACGCAGTATTTT.

V gene TRBV29-1 combines with J gene TRBJ1-1; 7 nucleotides line up with TRBD1. The V gene's germline CDR1 is SQVTM and CDR2 ANQGSEA. The length of the CDR3 is 12 residues. With 7 bases clipped from V and 6 bases from J, the junction kept 8 bases outside the gene matches. In DNA form, the CDR3 reads TGCAGCGCTCACAGGGGTAAACCTGAAGCTTTCTTT. Translating it yields CSAHRGKPEAFF.

The rearrangement uses TRBV9 and TRBJ1-5, with 7 bases that match TRBD1. The germline V gene encodes CDR1 SGDLS and CDR2 YYNGEE. The trim removed 2 bases at V and 2 bases at J, leaving 4 bases unmatched. CDR3 length: 15 residues. The CDR3 region is CASSVGTVGNQPQHF. The CDR3 nucleotides are TGTGCCAGCAGCGTCGGGACAGTGGGCAATCAGCCCCAGCATTTT.

This clone was found once. This CDR3 is CASSEGERFEAFF. CDR3 sequence (DNA): TGTGCCAGCAGTGAAGGAGAACGATTTGAAGCTTTCTTT. This rearrangement joins TRBV6-1 to TRBJ1-1; D is unclear. The CDR3 is made up of 13 amino acids. The V and J ends lost 1 base and 7 bases respectively, with 10 bases between them. CDR1 is MNHNS and CDR2 is SASEGT in the germline V gene.

This chain uses TRBV2 with TRBJ2-5, with D possibly TRBD2 on 6 matching bases. The CDR3 runs to 13 residues. The germline V gene encodes CDR1 SNHLY and CDR2 FYNNEI. V was cut by 11 bases and J by 1 base, with 14 bases left in between. CDR3 residues: CAGGWLPQETQYF. DNA for the CDR3: TGTGCCGGAGGGTGGCTACCCCAAGAGACCCAGTACTTC.

The J gene is TRBJ2-5, the V gene TRBV7-8; 13 positions agree with TRBD2. The CDR3 is made up of 16 amino acids. CDR1 and CDR2 from the germline V gene are SGHVS and FQNEAQ. Unmatched junction bases numbered 7, after V lost 4 bases and J lost 5 bases. Here the CDR3 reads CASSSQGLAGRETQYF. In DNA, the CDR3 is TGTGCCAGCAGCTCACAGGGACTAGCGGGGCGCGAGACCCAGTACTTC.

The chain is built from TRBV5-8 and TRBJ2-7, with 12 bases identical to TRBD2. The J segment lost 0 bases and the V segment lost 5 bases, leaving 9 bases of the junction unmatched. The CDR3 totals 17 residues. Germline V gene lookup returns CDR1 SGHTS and CDR2 YDEGEE. CDR3 loop: CASSYWTSGASSYEQYF. Written as DNA, the CDR3 is TGTGCCAGCAGTTACTGGACTAGCGGGGCAAGCTCCTACGAGCAGTACTTC.

This chain uses TRBV9 with TRBJ2-7; 7 bases align to TRBD2. This CDR3 spans 16 amino acids. Trimming removed 1 base from V and 7 bases from J; junction bases left unmatched: 14. CDR1 SGDLS and CDR2 YYNGEE come from the germline V gene. CDR3 bases: TGTGCCAGCAGCGTATACCCGAACCAGGGAGCGGGAGAGCAGTACTTC. It codes for CASSVYPNQGAGEQYF.

The chain recombines TRBV30 with TRBJ1-5; 9 bases map to TRBD1. CDR1 is GTSNPN and CDR2 is SVGIG in the germline V gene (reference sequence). The CDR3 has 14 residues. V shed 2 bases and J 8 bases; nucleotides not matched to a gene: 7. The CDR3 spells CAWSRDRVQEPQHF. Here the CDR3 DNA reads TGTGCCTGGAGTCGGGACAGGGTTCAGGAGCCCCAGCATTTT.

The chain employs TRBV19 and TRBJ2-3; 9 nucleotides match TRBD2. Germline trimming cut 5 bases from V and 6 bases from J; bases unmatched to any gene: 9. The CDR3 is 15 amino acids. Germline values: CDR1 LNHDA, CDR2 SQIVND (reference sequence). The CDR3 DNA follows: TGTGCCAGTAGTCTTAGCGGGGGCCCCGGGGATACGCAGTATTTT. Translation gives CASSLSGGPGDTQYF.

This chain connects TRBV25-1 to TRBJ2-5, with 7 bases fitting TRBD1. With V trimmed by 3 bases and J by 4 bases, 11 bases remained unmatched. This CDR3 spans 16 amino acids. In germline, CDR1 is MGHDK, CDR2 SYGVNS. Here the CDR3 reads CASSDPLPQGRETQYF. The CDR3 DNA sequence: TGTGCCAGCAGTGATCCCCTCCCACAGGGGCGAGAGACCCAGTACTTC.

The V gene is TRBV3-1 (or the pseudogene TRBV3-2), the J gene TRBJ2-5; 8 bases are a match to TRBD1. The V and J ends lost 4 bases and 7 bases, in that order; junction bases with no gene match: 8. CDR1 is LGHDT and CDR2 is YNNKEL in the germline V gene (reference sequence). The CDR3 runs to 14 residues. The CDR3 region has the DNA TGTGCCAGCAGCCCGGACAGGGCAAGGGGGACCCAGTACTTC. Amino acid sequence: CASSPDRARGTQYF.

The chain couples TRBV11-2 to TRBJ2-1, with 15 nucleotides matching TRBD2. V shed 8 bases and J 8 bases; nucleotides not matched to a gene: 4. CDR1 is SGHAT, CDR2 FQNNGV, per germline. This CDR3 comprises 14 residues. The CDR3 region has the DNA TGTGCCAGCCGGACTAGCGGGGGGGGACATGAGCAGTTCTTC. It is translated as CASRTSGGGHEQFF.